What follows is one T cell receptor (beta chain) and its context. Additional DNA sequences in this sample encode the identical CDR3. The CDR3 is made up of 13 amino acids. Germline V CDR1 and CDR2: MNHNS, SASEGT. Trimming took 3 bases from V and 0 from J, leaving 6 bases between them. As handled by the study authors: Using reference gene primer amplification, nucleated cell counts were estimated. Sequenced by immunoSEQ multiplex PCR; TCRdb stores in-frame clones only, minus some. D and trimming come from the DNA, and the V and J calls and clone size come from that table. The data show 200,000 to 250,000 clones, 85% seen once. The entry originates in a study of blood T cell repertoires in COVID-19. For the study at large: Spain, Italy and the United States supplied samples that represented acute and convalescent COVID-19. Sample material is recorded as cDNA or gDNA derived from T cells, B-cell-depleted T cells, or PBMCs.

Seattle patient enrollment occurred during active infection, with longitudinal follow-up thereafter. The sample consisted of peripheral blood. The genes are TRBV6-1 and TRBJ2-7; no definite D call. The TCR comes from a man between 50 and 59 years old with COVID-19, enrolled during active disease. CDR3 amino acids: CASSDRSSYEQYF. The CDR3 DNA follows: TGTGCCAGCAGTGACAGGTCCTCCTACGAGCAGTACTTC.